The 30 T cell receptor beta chains below all came from one sample that was sequenced in a study of human T cells and chemical hapten exposure. The time point was: patch test 1, 2 weeks after DPC sensitization. Specified treatment: therapeutic diphenylcyclopropenone sensitization with weekly scalp DPC. TCRdb reprocessed the RACE reads via MiXCR and lists one record per CDR3 protein. This sample has around 69,000 distinct CDR3 sequences; around 10% occur once, and the top ten carry approximately 3%. This specimen was whole blood, taken in connection with sensitization to the hapten diphenylcyclopropenone (DPC). These receptors came from a woman in her forties with alopecia areata. Some clones in this sample may be carry-over from other donors' samples.

This chain links TRBV6-5 with TRBJ1-3; TRBD1 matches at 7 bases. V lost 2 bases and J lost 4; bases outside the gene matches: 8. This CDR3 spans 16 amino acids. CDR1 is MNHEY and CDR2 is SVGAGI in the germline V gene. The CDR3 sequence: CASSYTQTGIGNTIYF. CDR3 coding DNA: TGTGCCAGCAGTTACACCCAGACAGGGATCGGAAACACCATATATTTT.

The chain uses TRBV9 and TRBJ2-2; 7 bases match TRBD2. The CDR3 loop spans 16 amino acids. V trimming: 2 bases; J trimming: 1 base; junction bases outside the gene matches: 5. The V gene's germline CDR1 is SGDLS and CDR2 YYNGEE. The CDR3 region has the DNA TGTGCCAGCAGCGTCGCGGGAGTTGTGAACACCGGGGAGCTGTTTTTT. Its protein is CASSVAGVVNTGELFF.

V and J are TRBV5-1 and TRBJ2-7; TRBD1 matches 8 bases. Unmatched junction bases numbered 8, after V lost 4 bases and J lost 5 bases. The CDR3 is 14 amino acids. Germline V gives CDR1 SGHRS, CDR2 YFSETQ. This CDR3 reads CASSPTGVLDEQYF. CDR3 coding DNA: TGCGCCAGCAGCCCGACAGGGGTCCTCGACGAGCAGTACTTC.

This clonotype was seen once. This may come from a read error, since a much larger clone is one base off. J is TRBJ2-2 and V is TRBV13; D remains unclear. Germline V gene data show CDR1 as PRHDT and CDR2 as FYEKMQ (reference sequence). This CDR3 spans 13 amino acids. Trimming stripped 2 bases from V and 0 bases from J, with 1 base between. The CDR3 sequence is CASSLTNTGELFF. The CDR3 DNA follows: TGTGCCAGCAGCTTAACGAACACCGGGGAGCTGTTTTTT.

The J gene is TRBJ1-1, the V gene TRBV7-9; unclear D gene. The CDR3 has 10 residues. Trimming pared 7 bases from V and 5 bases from J, leaving 5 bases between. Per the germline V gene, CDR1 is SEHNR and CDR2 is FQNEAQ (reference sequence). CDR3 bases: TGTGCCAGCACCTCTACTGAAGCTTTCTTT. It specifies CASTSTEAFF. Full variable domain (outside the CDR3, taken from reference TRBV7-9 and TRBJ1-1): DTGVSQNPRHKITKRGQNVTFRCDPISEHNRLYWYRQTLGQGPEFLTYFQNEAQLEKSRLLSDRFSAERPKGSFSTLEIQRTEQGDSAMYLCASTSTEAFFGQGTRLTVV.

This clonotype came up many times. This chain links TRBV14 with TRBJ1-2; the D gene is possibly TRBD1 (5 bases). With 4 bases removed from V and 4 bases from J, the gap between germline ends came to 13 bases. Germline loops: CDR1 SGHDN, CDR2 FVKESK. The CDR3 runs 14 residues. The CDR3 DNA reads TGTGCCAGCAGCCCCTTTGACAGAACCTATGGCTACACCTTC. Its protein product is CASSPFDRTYGYTF.

The V call is TRBV11-2, the J call TRBJ2-3; unclear D gene. The CDR3 covers 13 residues. CDR1 is SGHAT and CDR2 is FQNNGV in the germline V gene. Trimming shortened V by 1 base and J by 7 bases, and 9 bases separated the two germline ends. This CDR3 is CASSLGGSNTQYF. DNA for the CDR3: TGTGCCAGCAGCTTAGGTGGTTCTAATACGCAGTATTTT.

A word on this clonotype: Possible read error: a much larger clone is one base away. The rearrangement uses TRBV21-1 and TRBJ1-4. TRBV21-1 is a pseudogene. The CDR3 runs to 13 residues. The CDR3 loop reads CACNGPINEKLFF. CDR3 nucleotide sequence: TGTGCCTGCAACGGACCGATTAATGAAAAACTGTTTTTT.

J is TRBJ2-1 and V is TRBV4-3; 12 positions agree with TRBD2. Germline V CDR1 and CDR2: LGHNA, YSLEER. The CDR3 runs to 14 residues. Germline trimming cut 3 bases from V and 8 bases from J; bases unmatched to any gene: 2. The CDR3 spells CASSQRLAGDEQFF. CDR3 in DNA: TGCGCCAGCAGCCAGAGACTAGCGGGGGATGAGCAGTTCTTC.

The table lists this clonotype with many counts. The CDR3 here is CASSGSRGLPLTDTQYF. Here the CDR3 DNA reads TGCGCCAGCAGCGGATCGCGGGGACTTCCGCTCACAGATACGCAGTATTTT. The chain carries TRBV5-1 and TRBJ2-3; D might be TRBD2 (6 bases). The germline V gene has CDR1 SGHRS and CDR2 YFSETQ. Trimming took off 4 bases at V and 2 bases at J, with 20 bases between the two ends. The CDR3 contains 17 residues. The full variable domain, completed using reference TRBV5-1 and TRBJ2-3, is KAGVTQTPRYLIKTRGQQVTLSCSPISGHRSVSWYQQTPGQGLQFLFEYFSETQRNKGNFPGRFSGRQFSNSRSEMNVSTLELGDSALYLCASSGSRGLPLTDTQYFGPGTRLTVL.

This clonotype was recorded at least ten times. In nucleotides, the CDR3 is TGTGCCAGCAGCTTAGTAGCTGGGCGCTCTGGGGCCAACGTCCTGACTTTC. It translates to CASSLVAGRSGANVLTF. This chain uses TRBV7-2 with TRBJ2-6; D is unresolved. Between the trimmed V and J ends, which lost 1 base and 0 bases, there was a span of 10 bases. CDR1 is SGHTA, CDR2 FQGNSA, per germline. The CDR3 loop spans 17 amino acids.

This clonotype was detected many times. The chain combines TRBV7-2 with TRBJ2-1; perhaps TRBD1 as D (6 bases). Trimming pared 4 bases from V and 7 bases from J, leaving 26 bases between. CDR3 size: 18 residues. CDR1 and CDR2 from the germline V gene are SGHTA and FQGNSA. CDR3 sequence: CASSYYLGAPVWGNEQFF. The CDR3 region has the DNA TGTGCCAGCAGCTACTACCTGGGGGCCCCGGTGTGGGGAAATGAGCAGTTCTTC.

CDR3 residues: CASSSGGVDEQFF. CDR3 in DNA: TGTGCCAGCAGTTCCGGGGGGGTGGATGAGCAGTTCTTC. The rearrangement uses TRBV12-3 or TRBV12-4 and TRBJ2-1, with 8 positions matching TRBD2. This CDR3 contains 13 residues. V lost 4 bases and J lost 8; bases outside the gene matches: 4.

The V call is TRBV6-6, the J call TRBJ2-2; the D is unclear. V was shortened by 6 bases and J by 5 bases, with 10 bases between the two germline ends. CDR1 is MNHNY, CDR2 SVGAGI, per germline (reference sequence). This CDR3 is built from 13 residues. CDR3 region: CASRAAGTGELFF. The DNA of the CDR3 is TGTGCCAGCAGAGCTGCTGGGACCGGGGAGCTGTTTTTT.

This clonotype was detected many times. The chain links TRBV11-2 to TRBJ2-7, with 9 bases matching TRBD2. The CDR3 loop spans 14 amino acids. Germline-derived CDR1 and CDR2 are SGHAT and FQNNGV. V trimming: 2 bases; J trimming: 5 bases; junction bases outside the gene matches: 4. Here the CDR3 DNA reads TGTGCCAGCAGCTTACCGACTAGCGGTGACGAGCAGTACTTC. Amino acids: CASSLPTSGDEQYF.

The sample holds many counts of this clonotype. V gene TRBV3-1 combines with J gene TRBJ2-4; a possible D gene is TRBD2 (5 bases). Germline lookup yields CDR1 LGHDT and CDR2 YNNKEL (reference sequence). This CDR3 region has 13 residues. V was pared by 5 bases and J by 5 bases, with 10 bases between. The CDR3 loop reads CASSTVEENIQYF. The CDR3 DNA sequence: TGTGCCAGCAGCACCGTGGAGGAAAACATTCAGTACTTC.

This clonotype was recorded a few times. The chain has TRBV7-9 and TRBJ1-3, with D possibly TRBD1 on 5 matching bases. V was clipped by 11 bases and J by 0 bases, with 11 bases between them. This CDR3 has 13 residues. Germline loops: CDR1 SEHNR, CDR2 FQNEAQ (reference sequence). This chain's CDR3 is CAPNRYSGNTIYF. The CDR3 DNA follows: TGTGCCCCGAACAGGTACTCTGGAAACACCATATATTTT.

This clonotype was seen many times. This chain uses TRBV3-1 with TRBJ2-1; D ambiguous. The CDR3 extends over 13 amino acids. Trimming shortened V by 2 bases and J by 9 bases, and 11 bases separated the two germline ends. CDR1 is LGHDT and CDR2 is YNNKEL in the germline V gene (reference sequence). The CDR3 DNA follows: TGTGCCAGCAGCCAACCGTTTACGGGTGAGCAGTTCTTC. This codes for CASSQPFTGEQFF.

The sample holds many counts of this clonotype. The J gene is TRBJ1-2, the V gene TRBV20-1, with D perhaps matching TRBD1 (5 bases). Trimming shortened V by 2 bases and J by 3 bases, and 10 bases separated the two germline ends. Germline loops: CDR1 DFQATT, CDR2 SNEGSKA (reference sequence). The CDR3 spans 13 residues. The CDR3: CSARQGGDYGYTF. The CDR3 nucleotides are TGCAGTGCTAGACAGGGCGGTGACTATGGCTACACCTTC.

The genes are TRBV6-5 and TRBJ2-2; the D is unclear. The CDR3 is 13 amino acids. Trimming pared 6 bases from V and 1 base from J, leaving 6 bases between. Germline CDR1 MNHEY, CDR2 SVGAGI. This chain's CDR3 is CASRVKNTGELFF. Here the CDR3 DNA reads TGTGCCAGCAGGGTAAAGAACACCGGGGAGCTGTTTTTT.

This clonotype came up many times. The genes are TRBV20-1 and TRBJ1-2; TRBD1 agrees at 10 bases. After removal of 5 bases from V and 7 bases from J, the junction contained 7 bases not matched to a gene. Germline V gene sequence: CDR1 DFQATT, CDR2 SNEGSKA (reference sequence). The CDR3 is 13 amino acids. The CDR3 here is CSAGTGVIRGYTF. The DNA for the CDR3 is TGCAGTGCTGGGACAGGGGTAATTCGTGGCTACACCTTC.

The V and J genes are TRBV7-8 and TRBJ2-5; D may be TRBD2 (7 bases). The CDR3 spans 14 residues. Germline V lookup: CDR1 SGHVS, CDR2 FQNEAQ. Trimming shortened V by 3 bases and J by 4 bases, and 12 bases separated the two germline ends. The CDR3 protein is CASSFGLGGETQYF. As DNA, the CDR3 is TGTGCCAGCAGCTTTGGACTAGGGGGAGAGACCCAGTACTTC.

The chain uses TRBV6-2 or TRBV6-3 and TRBJ2-7; TRBD1 agrees at 8 bases. J was trimmed by 8 bases and V by 10 bases; bases with no gene match: 19. CDR3 length equals 15 residues. Germline V lookup: CDR1 MNHEY, CDR2 SVGEGT. CDR3: CAILQPSQGAIQQYF. The CDR3 DNA sequence: TGTGCCATCCTACAACCCAGCCAGGGGGCGATTCAGCAGTACTTC.

This chain links TRBV4-3 with TRBJ2-2; 10 positions match TRBD1. Trimming at V came to 5 bases and at J to 3 bases, leaving 6 bases not matched to a gene. Germline lookup yields CDR1 LGHNA and CDR2 YSLEER. There are 16 residues in the CDR3. The CDR3 loop reads CASSSHGQGDTGELFF. The CDR3, as DNA: TGCGCCAGCAGCTCGCATGGACAGGGGGACACCGGGGAGCTGTTTTTT.

This clonotype was detected only a few times. The V and J genes are TRBV6-1 and TRBJ2-6; the D gene is possibly TRBD1 (5 bases). CDR1 is MNHNS and CDR2 is SASEGT in the germline V gene. CDR3 length: 20 residues. Trimming took off 2 bases at V and 2 bases at J, with 22 bases between the two ends. CDR3 bases: TGTGCCAGCAGTGAACCCCGTCCGAGGCAGGGATACGCTGGGGCCAACGTCCTGACTTTC. Protein product: CASSEPRPRQGYAGANVLTF.

Many counts were recorded for this clonotype. The chain has TRBV6-2 or TRBV6-3 and TRBJ2-3; D remains unclear. V was cut by 0 bases and J by 10 bases, with 8 bases left in between. The CDR3 has 12 residues. In germline, CDR1 is MNHEY, CDR2 SVGEGT. The CDR3 loop is CASSYSFRAQYF. Here the CDR3 DNA reads TGTGCCAGCAGTTACTCCTTCCGGGCGCAGTATTTT.

In its sample, this clonotype was seen a few times. V gene TRBV7-2 combines with J gene TRBJ1-6; no clear D. Looked up from germline, CDR1 is SGHTA and CDR2 is FQGNSA. V was shortened by 7 bases and J by 5 bases, with 12 bases between the two germline ends. This CDR3 is built from 14 residues. The CDR3 loop is CASKPDSNNSPLHF. CDR3 DNA: TGTGCCAGCAAACCGGACTCTAATAATTCACCCCTCCACTTT.

The CDR3 DNA is TGTGCCAGCAGTGGCGGGGGGGCTAACACCGGGGAGCTGTTTTTT. Residues: CASSGGGANTGELFF. The genes are TRBV2 and TRBJ2-2; 9 bases fit TRBD2. Per germline, CDR1 SNHLY and CDR2 FYNNEI. Losses at the gene ends were 4 bases for V and 2 bases for J; bases not matched to a gene: 2. This CDR3 has 15 amino acids.

In regard to this clonotype: A much larger clone differs by one base, so this may be a read error. In nucleotides, the CDR3 is TGTGCCAGCAGCCACCTGGGGGAGCCCTCTTCTCAGGATACGCAGTATTTT. As protein: CASSHLGEPSSQDTQYF. The rearrangement uses TRBV4-2 and TRBJ2-3; D is possibly TRBD1 or TRBD2 (5 bases each). Trimming pared 3 bases from V and 6 bases from J, leaving 22 bases between. CDR3 length: 17 residues. From germline, CDR1 is LGHNA and CDR2 YNFKEQ.

This clonotype was seen a few times. V usage is TRBV11-2 and J usage is TRBJ1-6, with 9 nucleotides matching TRBD1. The V and J ends lost 1 base and 9 bases, in that order; junction bases with no gene match: 4. Germline-derived CDR1 and CDR2 are SGHAT and FQNNGV. The CDR3 has 15 residues. In DNA form, the CDR3 reads TGTGCCAGCAGCTTAGTGGGGACAGGGCTTTCACCCCTCCACTTT. It is translated as CASSLVGTGLSPLHF.